This TCR beta chain was retrieved from a study of blood T cell repertoires in COVID-19. Authors' analysis steps: Reference gene primers were amplified, and this amplification served to estimate nucleated cell counts. Profiling relied on immunoSEQ multiplex PCR, and the TCRdb table lists in-frame clones only, not all of them. From that table come the V and J calls and clone size; the DNA was used to work out D and trimming. This table holds roughly 140,000 clones, 85% to 90% found once. Trimming took 0 bases from V and 3 from J; bases not matched to a gene: 6. This CDR3 is 15 amino acids long. CDR1 SQVTM and CDR2 ANQGSEA come from the germline V gene.

The sequencing input was PBMCs or T cells enriched from blood (not recorded which). The chain combines TRBV29-1 with TRBJ1-2; 8 bases fit TRBD1. This TCR derives from a woman aged 30 to 39 with acute COVID-19. CDR3 sequence (DNA): TGCAGCGTTGAAGATCTAGACAGGGGAGACTATGGCTACACCTTC. This encodes CSVEDLDRGDYGYTF.